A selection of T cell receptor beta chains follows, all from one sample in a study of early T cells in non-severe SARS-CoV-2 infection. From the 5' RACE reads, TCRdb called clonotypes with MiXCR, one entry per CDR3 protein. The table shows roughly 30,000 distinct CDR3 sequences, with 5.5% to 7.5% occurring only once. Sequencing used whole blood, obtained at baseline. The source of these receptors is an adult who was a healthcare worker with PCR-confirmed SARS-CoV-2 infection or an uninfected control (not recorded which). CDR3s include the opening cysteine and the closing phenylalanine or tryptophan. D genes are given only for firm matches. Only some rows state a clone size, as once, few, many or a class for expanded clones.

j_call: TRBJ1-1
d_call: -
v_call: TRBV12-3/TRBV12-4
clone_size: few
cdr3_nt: TGTGCCAGCAGTACGGACACGAACACTGAAGCTTTCTTT
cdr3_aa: CASSTDTNTEAFF

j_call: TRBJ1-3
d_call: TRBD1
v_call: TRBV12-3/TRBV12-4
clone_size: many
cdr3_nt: TGTGCCAGCAGAAAGACAGGGCCAGATGGAAACACCATATATTTT
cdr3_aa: CASRKTGPDGNTIYF

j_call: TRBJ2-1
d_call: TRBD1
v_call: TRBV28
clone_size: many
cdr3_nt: TGTGCCAGCACCTATCCAGGGACAGGGGGCTACAATGAGCAGTTCTTC
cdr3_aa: CASTYPGTGGYNEQFF

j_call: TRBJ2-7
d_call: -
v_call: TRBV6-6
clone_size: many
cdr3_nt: TGTGCCAGCAGAAACTACGAGCAGTACTTC
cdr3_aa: CASRNYEQYF

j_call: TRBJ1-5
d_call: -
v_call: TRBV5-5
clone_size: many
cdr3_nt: TGTGCCAGCAGCCGAGGAGGGGGTTCTCAGCCCCAGCATTTT
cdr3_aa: CASSRGGGSQPQHF

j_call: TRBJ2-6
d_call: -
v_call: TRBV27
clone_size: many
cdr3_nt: TGTGCCAGCAGTTTAGCGGGGGCCAACGTCCTGACTTTC
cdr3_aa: CASSLAGANVLTF

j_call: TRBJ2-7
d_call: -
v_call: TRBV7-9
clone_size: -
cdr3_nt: TGTGCCAGCAGCTTAGACGGGACAAGTGGGGGCGAGCAGTACTTC
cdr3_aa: CASSLDGTSGGEQYF

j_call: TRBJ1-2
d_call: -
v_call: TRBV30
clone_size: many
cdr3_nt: TGTGCCTACGAGGGGGGTTTTGACTATGGCTACACCTTC
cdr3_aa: CAYEGGFDYGYTF

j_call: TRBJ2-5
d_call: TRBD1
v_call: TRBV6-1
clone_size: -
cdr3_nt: TGTGCCAGCAGTAACCCAGGGGGCGGTGGCGAGACCCAGTACTTC
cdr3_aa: CASSNPGGGGETQYF

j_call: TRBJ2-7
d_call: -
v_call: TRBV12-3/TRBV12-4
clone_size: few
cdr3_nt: TGTGCCAGCAGTTTAGTGGAGGAGGGATTCGAGCAGTACTTC
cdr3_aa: CASSLVEEGFEQYF

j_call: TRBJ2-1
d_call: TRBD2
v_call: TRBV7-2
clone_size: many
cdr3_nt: TGTGCCAGCAGCTTAGCGATAAGCGGGGGGGCCGGTGAGCAGTTCTTC
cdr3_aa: CASSLAISGGAGEQFF

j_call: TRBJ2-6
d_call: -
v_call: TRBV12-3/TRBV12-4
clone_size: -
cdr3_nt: TGTGCCAGCACCCACTTCGGGGCCAACGTCCTGACTTTC
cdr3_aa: CASTHFGANVLTF

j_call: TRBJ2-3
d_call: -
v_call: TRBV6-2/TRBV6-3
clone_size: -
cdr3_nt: TGTGCCAGCAGTTACTGGGCCACAGATACGCAGTATTTT
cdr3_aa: CASSYWATDTQYF

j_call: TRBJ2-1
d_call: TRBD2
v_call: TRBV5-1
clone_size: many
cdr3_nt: TGCGCCAGCAGCATCAGTCCCGGGACTAGCGGGGGGACCAATGAGCAGTTCTTC
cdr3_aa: CASSISPGTSGGTNEQFF

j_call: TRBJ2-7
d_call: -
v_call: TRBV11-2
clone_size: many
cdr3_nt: TGTGCCAGCAGCTTAGGTTCCTTTCTCTACGAGCAGTACTTC
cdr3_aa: CASSLGSFLYEQYF

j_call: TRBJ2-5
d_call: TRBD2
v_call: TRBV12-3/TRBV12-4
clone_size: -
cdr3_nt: TGTGCCAGCAGCCCCCCTTGGCGGACTAGCGGGGGGATGCAGACCCAGTACTTC
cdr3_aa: CASSPPWRTSGGMQTQYF

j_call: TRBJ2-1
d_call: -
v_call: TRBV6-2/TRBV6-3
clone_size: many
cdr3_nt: TGTGCCAGCAGAGGAGCGGCCTCCTACAATGAGCAGTTCTTC
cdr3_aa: CASRGAASYNEQFF

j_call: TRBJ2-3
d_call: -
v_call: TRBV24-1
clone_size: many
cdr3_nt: TGTGCCACCAGTGATTTGGATCGGACAACACTCACAGATACGCAGTATTTT
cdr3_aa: CATSDLDRTTLTDTQYF

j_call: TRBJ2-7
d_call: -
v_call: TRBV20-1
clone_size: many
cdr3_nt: TGCAGTGCTAGAGATATCGGGAAAACCTACGAGCAGTACTTC
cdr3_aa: CSARDIGKTYEQYF

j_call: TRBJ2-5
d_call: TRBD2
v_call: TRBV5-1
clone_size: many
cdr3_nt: TGCGCCAGCAGCTTTAGCGGGAGTTCCCAAGAGACCCAGTACTTC
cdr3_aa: CASSFSGSSQETQYF

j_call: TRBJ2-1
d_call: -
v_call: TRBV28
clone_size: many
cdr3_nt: TGTGCCAGCAGTCAGGCCCGCAGTGGGAGCGATGAGCAGTTCTTC
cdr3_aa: CASSQARSGSDEQFF

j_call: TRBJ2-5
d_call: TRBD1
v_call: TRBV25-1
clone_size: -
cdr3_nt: TGTGCCAGCAGTATAACCGGGACAGGGAGGGAGACCCAGTACTTC
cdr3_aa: CASSITGTGRETQYF

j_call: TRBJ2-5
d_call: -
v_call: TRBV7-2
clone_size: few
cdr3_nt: TGTGCCAGCCTTACGGGGCGGGGTCGGGAGACCCAGTACTTC
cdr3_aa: CASLTGRGRETQYF

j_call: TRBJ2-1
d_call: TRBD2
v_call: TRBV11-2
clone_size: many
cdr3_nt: TGTGCCAGCAGCTTAGTACTAGCGGGGGAAAATGAGCAGTTCTTC
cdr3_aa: CASSLVLAGENEQFF

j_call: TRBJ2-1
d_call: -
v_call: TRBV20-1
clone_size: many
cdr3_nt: TGCAGTGCTAGATGGGTGGCGCACGGGGGGCAGTTCTTC
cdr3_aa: CSARWVAHGGQFF

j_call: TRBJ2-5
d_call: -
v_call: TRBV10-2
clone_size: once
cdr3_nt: TGCGCCAGCAATCCGACTAACGTGGAGACCCAGTACTTC
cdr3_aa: CASNPTNVETQYF

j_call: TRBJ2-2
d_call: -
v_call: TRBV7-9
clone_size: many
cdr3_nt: TGTGCCAGCAGCTCCTCGAGTCGAGCCTTCACCGGGGAGCTGTTTTTT
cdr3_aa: CASSSSSRAFTGELFF

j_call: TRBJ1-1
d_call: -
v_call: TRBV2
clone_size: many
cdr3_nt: TGTGCCAGCAGGCCGAGGGGGGCAAGTGAAGCTTTCTTT
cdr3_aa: CASRPRGASEAFF

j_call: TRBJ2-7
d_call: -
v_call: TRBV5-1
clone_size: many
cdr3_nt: TGCGCCAGCGCCCTCCTTAGCTCCTCCTACGAGCAGTACTTC
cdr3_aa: CASALLSSSYEQYF

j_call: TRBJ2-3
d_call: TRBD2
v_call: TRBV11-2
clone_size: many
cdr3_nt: TGTGCCAGCAGCTTAAAACGTTCGGGAGGCCCCACAGATACGCAGTATTTT
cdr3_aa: CASSLKRSGGPTDTQYF

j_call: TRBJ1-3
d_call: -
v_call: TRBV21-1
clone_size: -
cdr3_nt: TGTGCCAGCCGTTCCGGAGCGGGAAACACCATATATTTT
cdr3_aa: CASRSGAGNTIYF

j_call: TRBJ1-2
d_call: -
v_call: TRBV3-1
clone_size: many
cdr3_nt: TGTGCCAGCAGCCAAGTTTACGGCTCTGGCTACACCTTC
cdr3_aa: CASSQVYGSGYTF

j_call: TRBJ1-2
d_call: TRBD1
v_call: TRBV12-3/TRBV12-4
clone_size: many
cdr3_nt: TGTGCCAGCAGTTTATTCGGGACAGGAGGCTACACCTTC
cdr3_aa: CASSLFGTGGYTF

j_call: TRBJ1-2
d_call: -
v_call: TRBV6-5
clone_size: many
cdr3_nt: TGTGCCAGCATGAAGATCGGACTGATTAACTATGGCTACACCTTC
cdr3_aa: CASMKIGLINYGYTF

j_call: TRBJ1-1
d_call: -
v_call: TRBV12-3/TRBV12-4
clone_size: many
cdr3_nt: TGTGCCAGCACCCGATCGGGCCCCAACACTGAAGCTTTCTTT
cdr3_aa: CASTRSGPNTEAFF

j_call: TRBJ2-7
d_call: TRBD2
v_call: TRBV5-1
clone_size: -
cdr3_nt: TGCGCCAGCAGCTGGGGACTAGCGGGAACCTACGAGCAGTACTTC
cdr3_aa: CASSWGLAGTYEQYF

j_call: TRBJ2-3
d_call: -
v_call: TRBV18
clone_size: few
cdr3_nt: TGTGCCAGCTCACCACGAATGCCAGATACGCAGTATTTT
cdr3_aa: CASSPRMPDTQYF

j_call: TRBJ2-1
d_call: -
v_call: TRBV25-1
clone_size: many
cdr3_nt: TGTGCCAGCAGTAGGGCGGGGATAAATGAGCAGTTCTTC
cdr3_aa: CASSRAGINEQFF

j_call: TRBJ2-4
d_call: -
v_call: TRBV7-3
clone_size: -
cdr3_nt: TGTGCCAGCAGCTTATATGGGCAGGGGTACATTCAGTACTTC
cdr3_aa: CASSLYGQGYIQYF

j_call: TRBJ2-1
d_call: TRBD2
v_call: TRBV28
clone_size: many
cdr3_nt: TGTGCCAGCAGTTCTCTGGGACTAGCGGTGTCCGATGAGCAGTTCTTC
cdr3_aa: CASSSLGLAVSDEQFF

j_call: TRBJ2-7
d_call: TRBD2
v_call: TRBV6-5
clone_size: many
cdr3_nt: TGTGCCAGCAGTCCACGGACTAGGGCCTTCTACGAGCAGTACTTC
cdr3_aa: CASSPRTRAFYEQYF

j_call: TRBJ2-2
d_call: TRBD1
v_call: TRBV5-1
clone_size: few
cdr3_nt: TGCGCCAGCAGCTTGGAGCGAGGGGGCCCAACCGGGGAGCTGTTTTTT
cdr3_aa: CASSLERGGPTGELFF

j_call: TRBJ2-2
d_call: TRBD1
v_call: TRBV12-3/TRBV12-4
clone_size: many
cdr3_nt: TGTGCCAGCACTGAGTGGACAGGAGCCGGGGAGCTGTTTTTT
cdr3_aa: CASTEWTGAGELFF